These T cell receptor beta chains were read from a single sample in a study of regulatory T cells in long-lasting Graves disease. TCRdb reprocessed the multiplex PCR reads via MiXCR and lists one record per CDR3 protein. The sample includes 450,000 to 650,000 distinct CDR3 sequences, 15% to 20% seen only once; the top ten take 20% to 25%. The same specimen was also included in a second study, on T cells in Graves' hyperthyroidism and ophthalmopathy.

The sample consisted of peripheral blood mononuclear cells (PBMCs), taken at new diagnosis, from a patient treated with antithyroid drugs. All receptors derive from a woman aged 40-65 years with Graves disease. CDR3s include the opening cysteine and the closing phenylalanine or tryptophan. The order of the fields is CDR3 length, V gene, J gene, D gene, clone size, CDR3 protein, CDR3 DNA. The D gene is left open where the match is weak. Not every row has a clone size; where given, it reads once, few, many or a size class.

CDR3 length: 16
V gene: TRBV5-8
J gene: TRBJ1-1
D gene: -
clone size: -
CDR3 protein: CASSSGLREERTEAFF
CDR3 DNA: TGTGCCAGCAGCTCGGGACTCAGGGAGGAAAGGACTGAAGCTTTCTTT

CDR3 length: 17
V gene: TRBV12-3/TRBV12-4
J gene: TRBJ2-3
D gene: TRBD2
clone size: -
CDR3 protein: CASSRGLAGGSTDTQYF
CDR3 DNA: TGTGCCAGCAGCCGGGGACTAGCGGGGGGTAGCACAGATACGCAGTATTTT

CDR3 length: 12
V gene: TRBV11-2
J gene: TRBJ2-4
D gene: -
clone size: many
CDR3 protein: CASSPVFPVQYF
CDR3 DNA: TGTGCCAGCAGCCCCGTGTTTCCGGTTCAGTACTTC

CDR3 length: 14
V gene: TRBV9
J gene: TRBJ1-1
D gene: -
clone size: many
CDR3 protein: CASSVGGEGTEAFF
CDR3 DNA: TGTGCCAGCAGCGTAGGGGGCGAGGGAACTGAAGCTTTCTTT

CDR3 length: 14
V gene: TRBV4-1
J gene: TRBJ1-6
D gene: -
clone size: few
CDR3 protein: CASSQPGGYSPLHF
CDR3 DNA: TGCGCCAGCAGCCAACCTGGCGGGTATTCACCCCTCCACTTT

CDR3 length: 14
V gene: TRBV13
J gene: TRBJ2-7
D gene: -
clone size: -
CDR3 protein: CASTRSEGSYEQYF
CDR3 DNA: TGTGCCAGTACCCGATCGGAGGGTTCCTACGAGCAGTACTTC

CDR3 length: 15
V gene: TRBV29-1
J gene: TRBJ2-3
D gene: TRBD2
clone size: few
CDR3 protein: CSVDGLAGGTDTQYF
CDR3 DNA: TGCAGCGTTGATGGCCTAGCGGGGGGTACAGATACGCAGTATTTT

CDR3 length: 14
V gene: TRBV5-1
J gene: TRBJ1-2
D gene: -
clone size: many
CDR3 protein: CASSLTGMDYGYTF
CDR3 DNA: TGCGCCAGCAGCTTGACAGGGATGGACTATGGCTACACCTTC

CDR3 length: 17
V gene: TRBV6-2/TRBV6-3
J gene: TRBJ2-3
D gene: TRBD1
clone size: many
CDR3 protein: CASSYRPGQGPTDTQYF
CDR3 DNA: TGTGCCAGCAGTTACCGCCCGGGACAGGGTCCCACAGATACGCAGTATTTT

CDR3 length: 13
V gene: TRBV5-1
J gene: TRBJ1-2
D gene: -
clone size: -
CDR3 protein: CASSFGSGYGYTF
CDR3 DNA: TGCGCCAGCAGTTTTGGAAGCGGCTATGGCTACACCTTC

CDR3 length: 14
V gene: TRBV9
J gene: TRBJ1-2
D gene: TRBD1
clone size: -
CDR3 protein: CASSVLDRGYGYTF
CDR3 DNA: TGTGCCAGCAGCGTATTAGACAGGGGCTATGGCTACACCTTC

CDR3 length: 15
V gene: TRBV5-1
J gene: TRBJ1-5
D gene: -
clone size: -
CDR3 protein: CASSLATGFGQPQHF
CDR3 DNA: TGCGCCAGCAGCTTGGCCACGGGGTTCGGTCAGCCCCAGCATTTT

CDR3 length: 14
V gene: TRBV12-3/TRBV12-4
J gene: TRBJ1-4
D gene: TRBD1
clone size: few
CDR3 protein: CASSLTGEYEKLFF
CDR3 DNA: TGTGCCAGCAGTTTGACAGGGGAGTATGAAAAACTGTTTTTT

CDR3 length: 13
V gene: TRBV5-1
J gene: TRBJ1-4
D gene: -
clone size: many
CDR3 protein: CASGEATNEKLFF
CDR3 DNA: TGCGCCAGCGGGGAGGCAACTAATGAAAAACTGTTTTTT

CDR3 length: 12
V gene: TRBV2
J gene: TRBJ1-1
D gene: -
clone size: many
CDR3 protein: CARRLGQSEAFF
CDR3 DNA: TGTGCCCGCCGTCTAGGGCAATCGGAAGCTTTCTTT

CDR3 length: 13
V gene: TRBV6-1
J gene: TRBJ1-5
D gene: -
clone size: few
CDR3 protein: CASRDTSNQPQHF
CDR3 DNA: TGTGCCAGCAGGGACACTAGCAATCAGCCCCAGCATTTT

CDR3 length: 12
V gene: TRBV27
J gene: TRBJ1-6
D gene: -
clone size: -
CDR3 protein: CASSFLDSPLHF
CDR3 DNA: TGTGCCAGCAGTTTTCTTGATTCACCCCTCCACTTT

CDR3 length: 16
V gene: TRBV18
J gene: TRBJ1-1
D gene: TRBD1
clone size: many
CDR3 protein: CASSPRTGTENTEAFF
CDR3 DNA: TGTGCCAGCTCACCTCGAACCGGGACAGAGAACACTGAAGCTTTCTTT

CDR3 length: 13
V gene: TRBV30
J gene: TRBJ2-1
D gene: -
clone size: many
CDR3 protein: CAWKGPPTNEQFF
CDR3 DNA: TGTGCCTGGAAAGGACCCCCCACCAATGAGCAGTTCTTC

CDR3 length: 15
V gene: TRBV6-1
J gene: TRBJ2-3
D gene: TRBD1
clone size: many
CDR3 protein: CASSRLQGSSGTQYF
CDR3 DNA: TGTGCCAGCAGTAGGCTACAGGGGTCCTCGGGTACGCAGTATTTT

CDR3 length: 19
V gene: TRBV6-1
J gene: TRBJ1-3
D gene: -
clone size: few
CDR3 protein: CASGARAGLASISGNTIYF
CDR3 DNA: TGTGCCAGCGGAGCGCGAGCGGGCCTTGCTTCCATCTCTGGAAACACCATATATTTT

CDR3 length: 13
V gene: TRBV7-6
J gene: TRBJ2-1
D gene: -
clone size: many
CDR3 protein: CASSPRVYNEQFF
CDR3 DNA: TGTGCCAGCAGCCCCAGGGTCTACAATGAGCAGTTCTTC

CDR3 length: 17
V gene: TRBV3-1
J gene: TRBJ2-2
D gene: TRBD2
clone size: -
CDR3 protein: CASSPPHAGGNTGELFF
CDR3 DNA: TGTGCCAGCAGCCCCCCTCATGCGGGGGGAAACACCGGGGAGCTGTTTTTT

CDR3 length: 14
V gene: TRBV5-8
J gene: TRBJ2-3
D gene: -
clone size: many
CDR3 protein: CASSYLLGSDTQYF
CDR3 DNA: TGTGCCAGCAGCTACCTACTTGGTTCAGATACGCAGTATTTT

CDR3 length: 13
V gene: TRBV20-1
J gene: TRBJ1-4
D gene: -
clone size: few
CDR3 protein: CSAIWDTHEKLFF
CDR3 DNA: TGCAGTGCGATCTGGGACACTCATGAAAAACTGTTTTTT

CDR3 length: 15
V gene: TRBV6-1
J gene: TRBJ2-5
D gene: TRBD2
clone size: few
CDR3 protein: CASSPASGGQETQYF
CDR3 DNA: TGTGCCAGTAGCCCCGCTAGCGGGGGACAAGAGACCCAGTACTTC

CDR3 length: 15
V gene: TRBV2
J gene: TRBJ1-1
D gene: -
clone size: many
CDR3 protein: CASSEGRSPSTEAFF
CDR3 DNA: TGTGCCAGCAGTGAGGGACGTTCGCCGAGCACTGAAGCTTTCTTT

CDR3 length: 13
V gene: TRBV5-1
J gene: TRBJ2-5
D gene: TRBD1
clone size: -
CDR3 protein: CASAGTARETQYF
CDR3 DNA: TGCGCCAGCGCCGGGACAGCTCGGGAGACCCAGTACTTC

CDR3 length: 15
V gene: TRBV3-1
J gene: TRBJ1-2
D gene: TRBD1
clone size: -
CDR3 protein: CASSRDRAESRGYTF
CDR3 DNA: TGTGCCAGCAGCCGCGACAGGGCAGAAAGCCGCGGCTACACCTTC

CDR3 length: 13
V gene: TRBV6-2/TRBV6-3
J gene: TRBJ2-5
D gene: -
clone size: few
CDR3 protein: CASSYTSMETQYF
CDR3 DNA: TGTGCCAGCAGCTATACTAGCATGGAGACCCAGTACTTC

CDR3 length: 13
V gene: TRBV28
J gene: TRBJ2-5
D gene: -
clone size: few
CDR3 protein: CASKQGDGETQYF
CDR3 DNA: TGTGCCAGCAAACAGGGAGACGGAGAGACCCAGTACTTC

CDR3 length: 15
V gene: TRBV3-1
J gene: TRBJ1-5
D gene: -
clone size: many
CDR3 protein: CASSQGTDSNQPQHF
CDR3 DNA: TGTGCCAGCAGCCAGGGGACGGATAGCAATCAGCCCCAGCATTTT

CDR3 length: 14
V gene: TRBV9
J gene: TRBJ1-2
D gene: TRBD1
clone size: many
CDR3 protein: CASSVGGQNYGYTF
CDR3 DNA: TGTGCCAGCAGCGTTGGGGGACAGAACTATGGCTACACCTTC

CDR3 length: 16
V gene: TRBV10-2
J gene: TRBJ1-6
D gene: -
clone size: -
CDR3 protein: CASSESFSRVGSPLHF
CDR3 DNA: TGCGCCAGCAGTGAGTCGTTCTCCAGGGTCGGTTCACCCCTCCACTTT

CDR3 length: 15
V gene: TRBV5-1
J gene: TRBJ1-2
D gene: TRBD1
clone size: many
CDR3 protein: CASSKMWDRARGYTF
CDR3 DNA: TGCGCCAGCAGCAAAATGTGGGACAGGGCTAGGGGCTACACCTTC

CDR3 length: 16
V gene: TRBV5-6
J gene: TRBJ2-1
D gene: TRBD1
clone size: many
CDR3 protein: CASSTRQGPALHEQFF
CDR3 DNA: TGTGCCAGCAGCACCAGACAGGGGCCCGCATTACATGAGCAGTTCTTC

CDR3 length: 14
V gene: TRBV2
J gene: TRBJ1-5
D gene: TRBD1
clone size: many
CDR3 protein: CASSATGGNQPQHF
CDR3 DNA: TGTGCCAGCAGCGCGACAGGGGGCAATCAGCCCCAGCATTTT

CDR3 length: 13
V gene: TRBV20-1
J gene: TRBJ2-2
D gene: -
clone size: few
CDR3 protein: CSARDGGRGELFF
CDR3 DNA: TGCAGTGCTAGAGATGGGGGACGCGGGGAGCTGTTTTTT

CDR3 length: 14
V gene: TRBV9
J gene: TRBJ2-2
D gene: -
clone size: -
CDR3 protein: CASSVGVGTGELFF
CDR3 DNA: TGTGCCAGCAGCGTAGGGGTTGGGACCGGGGAGCTGTTTTTT

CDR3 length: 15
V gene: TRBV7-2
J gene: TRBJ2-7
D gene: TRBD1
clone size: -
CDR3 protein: CASSSRDRDNYEQYF
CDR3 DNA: TGTGCCAGCAGCTCCCGGGACAGGGATAACTACGAGCAGTACTTC

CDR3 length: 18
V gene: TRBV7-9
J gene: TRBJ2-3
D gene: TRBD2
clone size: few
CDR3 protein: CASSNSRRGLPSTDTQYF
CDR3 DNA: TGTGCCAGCAGCAACTCGAGAAGGGGACTACCTAGCACAGATACGCAGTATTTT

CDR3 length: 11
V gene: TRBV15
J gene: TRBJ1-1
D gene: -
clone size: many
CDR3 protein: CATSRDTEAFF
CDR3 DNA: TGTGCCACCAGCAGGGATACTGAAGCTTTCTTT

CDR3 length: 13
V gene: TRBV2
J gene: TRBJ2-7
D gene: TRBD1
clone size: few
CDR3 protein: CARGTGDSYGQYF
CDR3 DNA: TGTGCCCGAGGGACAGGGGACTCCTACGGGCAGTACTTC

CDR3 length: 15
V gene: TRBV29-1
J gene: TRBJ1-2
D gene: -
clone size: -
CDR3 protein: CSVEVGAGLYYGYTF
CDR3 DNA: TGCAGCGTTGAAGTGGGGGCAGGGCTATACTATGGCTACACCTTC

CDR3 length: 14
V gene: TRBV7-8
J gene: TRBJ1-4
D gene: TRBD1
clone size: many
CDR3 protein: CASSWDSHNEKLFF
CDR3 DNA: TGTGCCAGCAGCTGGGACAGCCATAATGAAAAACTGTTTTTT

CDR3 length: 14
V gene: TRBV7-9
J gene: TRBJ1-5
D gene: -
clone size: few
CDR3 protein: CASSLSGTIDPQHF
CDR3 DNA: TGTGCCAGCAGCTTATCGGGGACAATAGACCCCCAGCATTTT

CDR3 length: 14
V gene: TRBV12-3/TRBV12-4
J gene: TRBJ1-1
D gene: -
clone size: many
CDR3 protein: CASTEEGFYSEAFF
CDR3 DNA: TGTGCCAGCACCGAGGAAGGATTTTACAGTGAAGCTTTCTTT

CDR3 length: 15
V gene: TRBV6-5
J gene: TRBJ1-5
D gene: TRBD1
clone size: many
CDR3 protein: CASSYLKGAGQPQHF
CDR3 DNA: TGTGCCAGCAGTTACTTGAAGGGGGCTGGGCAGCCCCAGCATTTT

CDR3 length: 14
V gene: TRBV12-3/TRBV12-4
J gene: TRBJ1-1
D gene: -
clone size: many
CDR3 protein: CASTLRDPPVEAFF
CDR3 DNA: TGTGCCAGCACCCTCCGGGATCCCCCGGTTGAAGCTTTCTTT

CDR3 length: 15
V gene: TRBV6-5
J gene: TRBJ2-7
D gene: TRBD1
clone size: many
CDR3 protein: CASSYSSQGDYEQYF
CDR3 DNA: TGTGCCAGCAGTTACTCGAGCCAGGGGGACTACGAGCAGTACTTC

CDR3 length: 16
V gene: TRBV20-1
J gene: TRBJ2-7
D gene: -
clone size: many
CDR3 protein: CSARDWGRGAEYEQYF
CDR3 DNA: TGCAGTGCTAGAGATTGGGGGAGGGGGGCGGAATACGAGCAGTACTTC

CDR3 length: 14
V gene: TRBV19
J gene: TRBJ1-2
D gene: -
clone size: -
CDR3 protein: CASSLYEVGYGYTF
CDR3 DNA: TGTGCCAGTAGTCTCTACGAGGTGGGATATGGCTACACCTTC

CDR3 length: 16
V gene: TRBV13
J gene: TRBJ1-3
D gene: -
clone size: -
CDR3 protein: CASSQEGPLSGNTIYF
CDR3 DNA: TGTGCCAGCAGCCAAGAGGGGCCCTTATCTGGAAACACCATATATTTT